These T cell receptor beta chains were read from a single sample in a study of early T cells in non-severe SARS-CoV-2 infection. TCRdb re-called the 5' RACE reads through MiXCR, storing one row per CDR3 protein. The table includes 20,000 to 25,000 distinct CDR3 sequences, 4.5% to 7% detected once. Sequencing was done on a sample of whole blood. Receptors originate from an adult who was a healthcare worker with PCR-confirmed SARS-CoV-2 infection or an uninfected control (not recorded which). Each CDR3 is given with its conserved first and last residue. A D gene is named only where the DNA matches it firmly. Size tells how often a clone was seen (once, few, many) or the class of an expanded clone, and some rows leave it out.

V gene	J gene	D gene	clone size	CDR3 protein	CDR3 DNA
TRBV7-9	TRBJ1-4	NA	NA	CASSLARYEKLFF	TGTGCCAGCAGCTTAGCGCGGTACGAAAAACTGTTTTTT
TRBV9	TRBJ1-4	NA	few	CASSAGESWATNEKLFF	TGTGCCAGCAGCGCGGGAGAAAGCTGGGCAACTAATGAAAAACTGTTTTTT
TRBV11-2	TRBJ2-7	NA	NA	CASSLLGPSYEQHF	TGTGCCAGCAGCTTGCTTGGCCCCTCCTACGAGCAGCACTTC
TRBV29-1	TRBJ2-3	TRBD2	many	CTIGTTRTDTQYF	TGCACCATAGGGACTACCCGCACAGATACGCAGTATTTT
TRBV19	TRBJ1-5	NA	many	CASSDRFSNQPQHF	TGTGCCAGTAGTGACAGGTTCAGCAATCAGCCCCAGCATTTT
TRBV27	TRBJ2-2	TRBD1	many	CASSLDRASGELFF	TGTGCCAGCAGTTTAGACAGGGCCTCCGGGGAGCTGTTTTTT
TRBV5-4	TRBJ2-4	TRBD1	many	CASSTGQGRGAKNIQYF	TGTGCCAGCAGCACCGGACAGGGGAGAGGAGCCAAAAACATTCAGTACTTC
TRBV29-1	TRBJ1-2	NA	many	CSTGRDRGYTF	TGCAGCACTGGGCGTGACCGGGGCTACACCTTC
TRBV12-3/TRBV12-4	TRBJ2-5	NA	NA	CASRLEAGRFGTQYF	TGTGCCAGCAGGCTGGAGGCAGGGCGGTTTGGCACCCAGTACTTC
TRBV11-1	TRBJ2-7	TRBD1	medium-sized	CASSLPGTASYEQYF	TGTGCCAGCAGCTTACCCGGGACAGCCTCCTACGAGCAGTACTTC
TRBV28	TRBJ1-1	NA	many	CASSLLNRKAFF	TGTGCCAGCAGTTTATTAAACAGGAAAGCTTTCTTT
TRBV2	TRBJ1-2	NA	many	CASSDRGHRVDYGYTF	TGTGCCAGCAGTGACAGGGGACATCGAGTGGATTATGGCTACACCTTC
TRBV18	TRBJ2-1	TRBD1	many	CASSPVGTGSNEQFF	TGTGCCAGCTCACCAGTAGGGACAGGGAGCAATGAGCAGTTCTTC
TRBV20-1	TRBJ2-7	TRBD2	many	CSASPFGGVSYEQYF	TGCAGTGCTTCCCCTTTTGGGGGGGTCTCCTACGAGCAGTACTTC
TRBV28	TRBJ1-2	NA	medium-sized	CASSSNHNYGYTF	TGTGCCAGCAGTTCAAACCATAACTATGGCTACACCTTC
TRBV4-2	TRBJ2-3	TRBD2	many	CASTPGTNTDTQYF	TGTGCCAGCACCCCAGGGACTAACACAGATACGCAGTATTTT
TRBV29-1	TRBJ1-2	NA	many	CSVGTPNYGYTF	TGCAGCGTTGGAACCCCTAACTATGGCTACACCTTC
TRBV3-1	TRBJ2-3	NA	many	CASSQDSGTQYF	TGTGCCAGCAGCCAAGATAGCGGTACGCAGTATTTT
TRBV19	TRBJ1-1	NA	many	CASRDMTRMNTEAFF	TGTGCCAGTAGAGACATGACTCGGATGAACACTGAAGCTTTCTTT
TRBV6-2/TRBV6-3	TRBJ1-2	TRBD1	medium-sized	CASSWGQANYGYTF	TGTGCCAGCAGTTGGGGACAGGCCAACTATGGCTACACCTTC
TRBV7-2	TRBJ2-7	NA	few	CASSSGSGPYEQYF	TGTGCCAGCAGCTCCGGTAGCGGACCCTACGAGCAGTACTTC
TRBV7-9	TRBJ1-6	NA	NA	CASSLSETEVGFSPLHF	TGTGCCAGCAGCCTAAGCGAGACAGAGGTTGGTTTCTCACCCCTCCACTTT
TRBV20-1	TRBJ2-7	NA	few	CSASRDREILYEQYF	TGCAGTGCTAGCAGAGACCGCGAGATCTTATACGAGCAGTACTTC
TRBV12-3/TRBV12-4	TRBJ2-1	TRBD2	few	CASRGLAENEQFF	TGTGCCAGCAGAGGGCTAGCGGAGAATGAGCAGTTCTTC
TRBV4-3	TRBJ2-7	TRBD1	few	CASSQGTGIYEQYF	TGCGCCAGCAGCCAAGGGACAGGGATCTACGAGCAGTACTTC
TRBV7-2	TRBJ2-1	TRBD2	NA	CASSLAPGGADNEQFF	TGTGCCAGCAGCTTAGCTCCCGGGGGGGCGGATAATGAGCAGTTCTTC
TRBV29-1	TRBJ2-3	TRBD1	many	CSGRQGTTQYF	TGCAGCGGAAGACAGGGGACCACGCAGTATTTT
TRBV6-5	TRBJ1-1	NA	few	CASRPTEPQAFF	TGTGCCAGCAGACCCACGGAACCCCAAGCTTTCTTT
TRBV19	TRBJ1-5	NA	many	CASSTTDSGNQPQHF	TGTGCCAGTAGTACCACGGACAGCGGCAATCAGCCCCAGCATTTT
TRBV7-2	TRBJ2-1	TRBD2	many	CASRNSGGDNEQFF	TGTGCCAGCAGGAATAGCGGGGGGGACAATGAGCAGTTCTTC
TRBV5-1	TRBJ1-1	NA	many	CASSLGGGSTEAFF	TGCGCCAGCAGCTTGGGTGGGGGATCCACTGAAGCTTTCTTT
TRBV18	TRBJ1-5	NA	NA	CASSPPGTGGSNQPQHF	TGTGCCAGCTCACCACCCGGAACAGGCGGTAGCAATCAGCCCCAGCATTTT
TRBV5-1	TRBJ2-2	NA	few	CASSGGRNTGELFF	TGCGCCAGCAGCGGGGGGCGGAACACCGGGGAGCTGTTTTTT